This T cell receptor (beta chain) was sequenced for a study of cytomegalovirus exposure and HLA in healthy donors. Whole-study results and caveats: An analysis was carried out at a later point. It showed that HLA-associated TCR beta chains were more clonally expanded than equally common non-associated chains. In a later analysis, parvovirus B19, influenza, CMV and Epstein-Barr virus appeared linked to several top co-occurrence clusters. Reports credit the classifier with highly specific, highly sensitive diagnosis of cytomegalovirus status. Data from an earlier analysis indicated that most TCR beta V segments were productive either about 87% or about 30% of the time.

With 60 Vbeta and 13 Jbeta primers, the PCR was carried out. TCRdb keeps only in-frame clones here, not all; method: immunoSEQ multiplex PCR. Among about 110,000 clones listed, around 85% were seen once. This clone has more than one count but fewer than ten. Its antigen is currently unknown. This receptor was taken from a man aged 25 to 45 in good health and CMV-seropositive. The sequenced sample consisted of PBMCs.

The chain's CDR3 is CASSLGAYGYTF. The CDR3 DNA reads as TGTGCCAGCAGCTTGGGGGCCTATGGCTACACCTTC. V and J are TRBV5-8 and TRBJ1-2; D not certain. Looked up from germline, CDR1 is SGHTS and CDR2 is YDEGEE. This CDR3 region has 12 residues. Trimming stripped 0 bases from V and 4 bases from J, with 4 bases between.